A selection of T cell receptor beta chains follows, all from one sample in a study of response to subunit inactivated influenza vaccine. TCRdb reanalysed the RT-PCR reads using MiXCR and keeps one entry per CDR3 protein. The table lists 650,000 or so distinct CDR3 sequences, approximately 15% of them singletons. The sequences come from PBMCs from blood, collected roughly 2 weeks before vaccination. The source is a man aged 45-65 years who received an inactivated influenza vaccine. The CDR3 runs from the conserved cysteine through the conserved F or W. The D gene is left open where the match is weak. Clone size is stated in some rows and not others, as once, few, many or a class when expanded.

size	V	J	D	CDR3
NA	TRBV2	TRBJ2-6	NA	CASGTGMRRAGANVLTF
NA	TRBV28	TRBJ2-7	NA	CASSHQTFAGEQYF
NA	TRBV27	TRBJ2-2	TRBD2	CASSWGGVGYTGELFF
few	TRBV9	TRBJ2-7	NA	CASSVGRGSNSYEQYF
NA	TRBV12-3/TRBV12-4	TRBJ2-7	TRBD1	CASSFTGGSGYEQYF
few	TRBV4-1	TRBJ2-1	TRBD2	CASSQLTSGGTPEQFF
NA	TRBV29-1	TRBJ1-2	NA	CSVEGQPRKGYTF
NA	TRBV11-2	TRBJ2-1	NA	CASSKRVDSSYNEQFF
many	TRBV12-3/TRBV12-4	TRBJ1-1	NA	CASRTREKAFF
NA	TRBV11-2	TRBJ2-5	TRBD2	CASRTLSGRFETQYF
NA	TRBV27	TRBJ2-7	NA	CASSFNGFREQYF
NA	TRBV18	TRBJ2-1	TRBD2	CASSPAGLAGGNEQFF
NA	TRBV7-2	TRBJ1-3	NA	CASSKGGTLGNTIYF
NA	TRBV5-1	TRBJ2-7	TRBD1	CASSLGDRVNLANF
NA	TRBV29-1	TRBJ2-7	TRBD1	CSVQIGTGYLYEQYF
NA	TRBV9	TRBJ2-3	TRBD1	CASSSGQGSPQDTQYF
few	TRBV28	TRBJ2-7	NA	CASSVPHAGSFSYEQYF
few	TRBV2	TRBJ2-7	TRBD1	CASSDDRVLNEQYF
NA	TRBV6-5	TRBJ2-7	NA	CASSYSSGLAGEQYF